This T cell receptor (beta chain) was documented in a study of T cell responses to AZD1222 COVID-19 vaccine. Study-level points and caveats: Reportedly, nearly half of unique spike TCRs recognized epitopes outside B.1.351/B.1.1.7 mutations. Repertoires were collected only later (after the peak T cell response had occurred). Clonal diversity may have been underestimated in mostly white British donors.

The CDR3 length is 15 residues. After removal of 3 bases from V and 5 bases from J, the junction contained 10 bases not matched to a gene. In germline, CDR1 is SGHNT, CDR2 YYREEE (reference sequence). The analysis combined second doses at about 4 or about 12 weeks. Method: immunoSEQ multiplex PCR; TCRdb's copy keeps in-frame clones and lacks some. The sample records some 180,000 clones, about 89% being singletons. Concerning this clone: Antigen specificity is unknown.

This receptor was taken from an adult who received the AZD1222 COVID-19 vaccine. The chain uses TRBV5-4 and TRBJ1-2; 7 positions agree with TRBD1. The material sequenced was peripheral blood, taken 28 days after the second AZD1222 dose. The CDR3 here is CASSSYAGGWYGYTF. The CDR3 DNA is TGTGCCAGCAGCTCCTACGCAGGGGGGTGGTATGGCTACACCTTC.